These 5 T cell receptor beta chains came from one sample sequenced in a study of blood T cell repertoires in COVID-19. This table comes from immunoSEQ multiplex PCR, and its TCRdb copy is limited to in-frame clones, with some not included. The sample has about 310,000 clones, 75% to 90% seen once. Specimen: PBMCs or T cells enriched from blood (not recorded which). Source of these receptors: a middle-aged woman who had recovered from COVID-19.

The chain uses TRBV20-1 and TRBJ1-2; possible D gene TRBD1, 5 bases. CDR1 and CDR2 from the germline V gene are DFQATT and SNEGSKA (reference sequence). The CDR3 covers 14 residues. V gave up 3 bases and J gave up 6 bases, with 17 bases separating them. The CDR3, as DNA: TGCAGTGCTAGTTCCCGGGGGAGGGATCATGGCTACACCTTC. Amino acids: CSASSRGRDHGYTF.

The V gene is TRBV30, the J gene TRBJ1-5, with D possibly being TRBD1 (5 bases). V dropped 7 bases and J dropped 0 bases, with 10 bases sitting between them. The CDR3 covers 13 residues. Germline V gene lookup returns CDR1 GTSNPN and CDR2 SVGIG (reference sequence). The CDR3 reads CAFGQDSNQPQHF. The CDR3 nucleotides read TGTGCCTTCGGACAAGATAGCAATCAGCCCCAGCATTTT.

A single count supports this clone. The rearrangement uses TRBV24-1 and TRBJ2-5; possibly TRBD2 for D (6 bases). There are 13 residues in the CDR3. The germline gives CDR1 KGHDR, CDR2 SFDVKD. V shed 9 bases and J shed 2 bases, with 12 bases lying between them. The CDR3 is CATGGGKQETQYF. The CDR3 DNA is TGTGCCACCGGCGGCGGGAAACAAGAGACCCAGTACTTC.

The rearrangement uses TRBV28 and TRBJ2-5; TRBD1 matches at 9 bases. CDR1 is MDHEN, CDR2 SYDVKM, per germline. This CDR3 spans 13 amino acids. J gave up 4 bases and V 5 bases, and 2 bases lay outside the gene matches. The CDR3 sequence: CASSPGQGETQYF. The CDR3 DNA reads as TGTGCCAGCAGTCCGGGACAGGGAGAGACCCAGTACTTC.

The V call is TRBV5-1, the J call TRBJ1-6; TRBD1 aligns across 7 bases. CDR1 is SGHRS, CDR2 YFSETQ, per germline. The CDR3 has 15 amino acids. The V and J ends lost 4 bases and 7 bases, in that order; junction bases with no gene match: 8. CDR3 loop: CASSAEVGGNSPLHF. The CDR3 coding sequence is TGCGCCAGCAGCGCCGAGGTAGGGGGCAATTCACCCCTCCACTTT.